The clone carrying this TCR beta chain was detected many times. Its antigen is as yet unknown. Per germline, CDR1 SGHVS and CDR2 FQNEAQ. CDR3 length: 14 residues. Losses at the gene ends were 1 base for V and 5 bases for J; bases not matched to a gene: 4. This entry comes from a study of T cell repertoires in cytomegalovirus infection. Whole-study context: Well-studied HLA-B-restricted epitopes and recently identified HLA-C-restricted epitopes of CMV were both used in the study. General study findings and limits: Ex vivo responses were dominated by HLA-C-restricted CMV-specific TCR beta clonotypes.

TCRdb re-called the reads with MiXCR, one entry per CDR3 protein. Counted here are some 920,000 distinct CDR3 sequences, around 30% occurring once; the ten biggest clones make up over 13%. The chain uses TRBV7-8 and TRBJ1-2; 7 bases align to TRBD1. This specimen was cultured CD8+ T cells from PBMCs, taken from culture after CMV antigen stimulation. This clonotype was sampled from a human donor in good health (CMV status not recorded). Some clones in this sample may be carry-over from other donors' samples. Here the CDR3 reads CASSLEPGGYGYTF. CDR3 bases: TGTGCCAGCAGCTTAGAGCCAGGGGGATATGGCTACACCTTC.